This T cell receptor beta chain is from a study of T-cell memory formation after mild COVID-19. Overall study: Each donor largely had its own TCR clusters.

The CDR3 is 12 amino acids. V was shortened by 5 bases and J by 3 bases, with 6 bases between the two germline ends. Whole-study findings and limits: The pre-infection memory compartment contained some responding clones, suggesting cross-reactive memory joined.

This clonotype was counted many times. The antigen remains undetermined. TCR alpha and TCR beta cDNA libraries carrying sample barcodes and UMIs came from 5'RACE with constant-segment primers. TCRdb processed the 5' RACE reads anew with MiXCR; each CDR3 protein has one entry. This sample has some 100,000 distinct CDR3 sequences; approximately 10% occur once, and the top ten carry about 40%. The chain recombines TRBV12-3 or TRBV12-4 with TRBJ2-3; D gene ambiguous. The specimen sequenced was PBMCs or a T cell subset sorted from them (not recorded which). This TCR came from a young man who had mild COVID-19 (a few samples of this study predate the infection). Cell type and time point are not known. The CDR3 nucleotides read TGTGCCAGCAGTCGAAGTACAGATACGCAGTATTTT. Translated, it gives CASSRSTDTQYF.